The 24 T cell receptor beta chains presented below share a single source sample, sequenced in a study of early T cells in non-severe SARS-CoV-2 infection (dated by TCRdb to the early 2020s). To prepare the library, 5' RACE was applied. TCRdb records NextSeq 500 as the sequencer. TCRdb reprocessing: public reads trimmed at Q25 with fastp, clones called with MiXCR, in-frame beta chains kept. CDR3 protein sequences are deduplicated, and each keeps its most common genes and DNA. A total of about 90,000 distinct CDR3 sequences appear in this sample, approximately 12% of them only once. The top ten hold approximately 4% of the sample. The starting material was whole blood, obtained at baseline. These receptors were collected from an adult who was a healthcare worker with PCR-confirmed SARS-CoV-2 infection or an uninfected control (not recorded which).

The CDR3 coding sequence is TGTGCCAGCACCCTGGGGGGTTACGATCAGCCCCAGCATTTT. Translating it yields CASTLGGYDQPQHF. This chain joins TRBV7-8 and TRBJ1-5; possible D gene TRBD1, 5 bases. CDR3 length equals 14 residues. The germline V gene encodes CDR1 SGHVS and CDR2 FQNEAQ. V lost 7 bases, J lost 5 bases, and 15 bases lay in between.

The CDR3 DNA sequence: TGTGCCAGCAGCCAGGGTCAGAGAGCCCAGCATTTT. Protein: CASSQGQRAQHF. The rearrangement links TRBV6-2 or TRBV6-3 to TRBJ1-5; a possible D gene is TRBD1 (5 bases). With 6 bases removed from V and 11 bases from J, the gap between germline ends came to 14 bases. Germline CDR1 is MNHEY and CDR2 is SVGEGT. This CDR3 has 12 residues.

This chain joins TRBV5-1 and TRBJ1-1; D may be TRBD1 (6 bases). The germline V gene has CDR1 SGHRS and CDR2 YFSETQ. The V and J ends lost 4 bases and 5 bases respectively, with 18 bases between them. This CDR3 region has 15 residues. CDR3 DNA sequence: TGCGCCAGCAGCCCGCCCGAACAGGGAAGGACTGAAGCTTTCTTT. This encodes CASSPPEQGRTEAFF. The entire variable domain, with the rest obtained from reference TRBV5-1 and TRBJ1-1, is as follows: KAGVTQTPRYLIKTRGQQVTLSCSPISGHRSVSWYQQTPGQGLQFLFEYFSETQRNKGNFPGRFSGRQFSNSRSEMNVSTLELGDSALYLCASSPPEQGRTEAFFGQGTRLTVV.

CDR3 sequence reads: CASSEGRPSYEQYF. CDR3 DNA: TGTGCCAGCAGTGAGGGGAGACCGTCCTACGAGCAGTACTTC. The V call is TRBV2, the J call TRBJ2-7; D might be TRBD2 (5 bases). The germline V gene has CDR1 SNHLY and CDR2 FYNNEI. V was shortened by 3 bases and J by 1 base, with 10 bases between the two germline ends. This CDR3 region has 14 residues.

This clonotype was recorded many times. The chain joins TRBV7-3 to TRBJ2-1; D unclear. Trimming removed 7 bases from V and 14 bases from J, with 6 bases in between. CDR1 is SGHTA and CDR2 is FQGTGA in the germline V gene. This CDR3 spans 8 amino acids. In DNA form, the CDR3 reads TGTGCCAGCACCCTGGAGTTCTTC. Its translation is CASTLEFF.

This clonotype was observed a few times. The chain recombines TRBV11-2 with TRBJ2-7; possibly TRBD1 for D (6 bases). This CDR3 has 17 amino acids. The V gene's germline CDR1 is SGHAT and CDR2 FQNNGV. V gave up 2 bases and J gave up 3 bases, with 20 bases separating them. The CDR3 sequence: CASSLFGRGAGLYEQYF. CDR3 nucleotide sequence: TGTGCCAGCAGCTTATTCGGCAGGGGCGCGGGCCTCTACGAGCAGTACTTC.

V and J are TRBV7-9 and TRBJ2-3; 8 bases agree with TRBD2. The CDR3 is made up of 16 amino acids. Germline V gives CDR1 SEHNR, CDR2 FQNEAQ (reference sequence). With V trimmed by 8 bases and J by 2 bases, 12 bases remained unmatched. For the CDR3, the DNA is TGTGCCAGCGGGGCTCTACTAGCGGATTCCACAGATACGCAGTATTTT. This translates into CASGALLADSTDTQYF.

V and J are TRBV9 and TRBJ2-7; D may match TRBD1 or TRBD2 (6 bases each). With 4 bases removed from V and 2 bases from J, the gap between germline ends came to 16 bases. The germline V gene encodes CDR1 SGDLS and CDR2 YYNGEE. The CDR3 extends over 15 amino acids. The CDR3 reads CASSPTPGGAYEQYF. The CDR3 bases are TGTGCCAGCAGCCCCACCCCCGGGGGCGCCTACGAGCAGTACTTC.

This clonotype appeared a few times. The chain combines TRBV12-3 or TRBV12-4 with TRBJ1-1, with 8 nucleotides matching TRBD1. V lost 5 bases and J lost 5; bases outside the gene matches: 13. The CDR3 runs 16 residues. The CDR3 reads CASSPRADRGRTEAFF. The CDR3 DNA sequence: TGTGCCAGCAGTCCGCGGGCCGACAGGGGTAGGACTGAAGCTTTCTTT.

This clonotype was observed at least ten times. The chain uses TRBV12-3 or TRBV12-4 and TRBJ1-2; tentative D call: TRBD1 (6 bases). The CDR3 totals 12 residues. V gave up 6 bases and J gave up 6 bases, with 11 bases separating them. The chain's CDR3 is CASRDRSDGYTF. CDR3 DNA sequence: TGTGCCAGCAGGGACAGATCAGATGGCTACACCTTC.

This clonotype was seen many times. This chain uses TRBV7-2 with TRBJ1-1; 9 nucleotides align to TRBD1. CDR3 size: 15 residues. Germline assignment: CDR1 SGHTA and CDR2 FQGNSA. After removal of 6 bases from V and 6 bases from J, the junction contained 11 bases not matched to a gene. CDR3: CASRQRDRESAEAFF. Here the CDR3 DNA reads TGTGCCAGCAGACAAAGGGACAGGGAGTCAGCTGAAGCTTTCTTT. The full variable domain, its missing parts supplied by reference TRBV7-2 and TRBJ1-1, is GAGVSQSPSNKVTEKGKDVELRCDPISGHTALYWYRQSLGQGLEFLIYFQGNSAPDKSGLPSDRFSAERTGGSVSTLTIQRTQQEDSAVYLCASRQRDRESAEAFFGQGTRLTVV.

V gene TRBV15 combines with J gene TRBJ2-3; D not certain. Germline loops: CDR1 LNHNV, CDR2 YYDKDF (reference sequence). V lost 2 bases, J lost 3 bases, and 9 bases lay in between. This CDR3 is built from 14 residues. CDR3 nucleotides: TGTGCCACCAGCAGACAGATGGGTACAGATACGCAGTATTTT. Protein product: CATSRQMGTDTQYF. The full variable domain, completed using reference TRBV15 and TRBJ2-3, is DAMVIQNPRYQVTQFGKPVTLSCSQTLNHNVMYWYQQKSSQAPKLLFHYYDKDFNNEADTPDNFQSRRPNTSFCFLDIRSPGLGDTAMYLCATSRQMGTDTQYFGPGTRLTVL.

The table lists this clonotype with a few counts. The chain couples TRBV30 to TRBJ2-1; 9 nucleotides agree with TRBD2. V lost 2 bases, J lost 2 bases, and 10 bases stayed unmatched. This CDR3 is 17 amino acids long. The germline CDR1 and CDR2 sequences are GTSNPN and SVGIG (reference sequence). CDR3 sequence (DNA): TGTGCCTGGAGTCCAGCGGGAGGCTCTTGGACCTACAATGAGCAGTTCTTC. Translation gives CAWSPAGGSWTYNEQFF. Variable domain in full (rest from reference TRBV30 and TRBJ2-1): SQTIHQWPATLVQPVGSPLSLECTVEGTSNPNLYWYRQAAGRGLQLLFYSVGIGQISSEVPQNLSASRPQDRQFILSSKKLLLSDSGFYLCAWSPAGGSWTYNEQFFGPGTRLTVL.

This clonotype was detected many times. The chain joins TRBV29-1 to TRBJ2-7; D may be TRBD1 (6 bases). V was cut by 7 bases and J by 3 bases, with 13 bases left in between. The CDR3 sequence is 12 residues long. The germline CDR1 and CDR2 sequences are SQVTM and ANQGSEA. The CDR3 nucleotides are TGCAGCGCGAGGGACAACCACTACGAGCAGTACTTC. Translated: CSARDNHYEQYF.

In its sample, this clonotype was seen many times. The chain carries TRBV14 and TRBJ2-2; D gene ambiguous. Trimming took 0 bases from V and 1 from J, leaving 9 bases between them. Germline V gene data show CDR1 as SGHDN and CDR2 as FVKESK. This CDR3 region has 16 residues. CDR3 sequence (DNA): TGTGCCAGCAGCCAAGATCTTCCAGGGAACACCGGGGAGCTGTTTTTT. Translated: CASSQDLPGNTGELFF.

This clonotype was counted between two and nine times. V is TRBV6-5 and J is TRBJ2-1, with 11 bases matching TRBD2. The germline gives CDR1 MNHEY, CDR2 SVGAGI. V shed 6 bases, J shed 7 bases, and the junction held 5 bases outside the gene matches. CDR3 length: 14 amino acids. Written as DNA, the CDR3 is TGTGCCAGCAGAACTAGCGGGAGAAGGAATGAGCAGTTCTTC. Amino acids: CASRTSGRRNEQFF.

This sequence joins TRBV9 and TRBJ2-7; D may be TRBD1 (6 bases). Germline loops: CDR1 SGDLS, CDR2 YYNGEE. The CDR3 is 16 amino acids. V was cut by 0 bases and J by 3 bases, with 16 bases left in between. This CDR3 reads CASSVGLLRTDYEQYF. CDR3 coding DNA: TGTGCCAGCAGCGTAGGCCTATTGAGGACAGACTACGAGCAGTACTTC.

This clonotype was counted at least ten times. The chain has TRBV29-1 and TRBJ2-1; D remains ambiguous. Germline V lookup: CDR1 SQVTM, CDR2 ANQGSEA. This CDR3 spans 10 amino acids. Trimming removed 4 bases at V and 15 bases at J, with 13 bases between. CDR3 DNA: TGCAGCGTTGCTGGAGAAGCTCGGTTCTTC. Translation: CSVAGEARFF.

The gene calls are TRBV4-2 and TRBJ1-2; unclear D gene. Germline assignment: CDR1 LGHNA and CDR2 YNFKEQ. V lost 0 bases to trimming and J lost 0 bases, with 8 bases between them. This CDR3 is built from 15 residues. DNA for the CDR3: TGTGCCAGCAGCCAAGAACCGGGAGCTAACTATGGCTACACCTTC. Its translation: CASSQEPGANYGYTF.

Only a few counts were recorded for this clonotype. The chain recombines TRBV6-1 with TRBJ1-5; tentatively, D is TRBD1 (5 bases). The germline V and J ends were trimmed by 7 bases and 4 bases, with 14 bases remaining between them. Germline V gives CDR1 MNHNS, CDR2 SASEGT. This CDR3 spans 14 amino acids. The CDR3 sequence: CASNVQVANQPQHF. The DNA of the CDR3 is TGTGCCAGCAACGTACAGGTAGCGAATCAGCCCCAGCATTTT.

This clonotype was seen many times. V gene TRBV5-1 combines with J gene TRBJ2-1; D remains unclear. CDR3 size: 13 residues. Germline CDR1 is SGHRS and CDR2 is YFSETQ. Trimming removed 2 bases from V and 10 bases from J, with 13 bases in between. The CDR3 coding sequence is TGCGCCAGCAGCTTTACAGTGAACGGGGAGCAGTTCTTC. Its translation: CASSFTVNGEQFF. Complete variable domain (other parts from reference TRBV5-1 and TRBJ2-1): KAGVTQTPRYLIKTRGQQVTLSCSPISGHRSVSWYQQTPGQGLQFLFEYFSETQRNKGNFPGRFSGRQFSNSRSEMNVSTLELGDSALYLCASSFTVNGEQFFGPGTRLTVL.

In this sample, this clonotype turned up many times. The chain uses TRBV12-3 or TRBV12-4 and TRBJ2-7, with D perhaps matching TRBD1 (6 bases). Trimming stripped 5 bases from V and 4 bases from J, with 9 bases between. The CDR3 is 12 residues long. CDR3 region: CASSVQGYEQYF. CDR3 coding DNA: TGTGCCAGCAGTGTACAGGGTTACGAGCAGTACTTC.

This clonotype was seen more than once but under ten times. V and J are TRBV30 and TRBJ2-3; the match to TRBD2 covers 8 bases. The CDR3 loop spans 16 amino acids. The ends lost 4 bases at V and 4 bases at J; junction bases unmatched: 13. The germline CDR1 and CDR2 sequences are GTSNPN and SVGIG (reference sequence). The CDR3 reads CAWNLRSGSTPDTQYF. CDR3 DNA sequence: TGTGCCTGGAACCTACGCAGCGGGAGTACCCCAGATACGCAGTATTTT.

CDR3 bases: TGTGCCAGCAGCGCCTATAGCGGGAGCGTCACAGATACGCAGTATTTT. Encoded protein: CASSAYSGSVTDTQYF. The chain is built from TRBV3-1 and TRBJ2-3, with 9 bases aligning to TRBD2. Germline V gene sequence: CDR1 LGHDT, CDR2 YNNKEL (reference sequence). J was trimmed by 2 bases and V by 5 bases; bases with no gene match: 8. This CDR3 is 16 amino acids long.